Listed here are 32 T cell receptor beta chains from one sample, sequenced in a study of T cells in pancreatic ductal adenocarcinoma. The data were produced by immunoSEQ multiplex PCR, yet TCRdb's version contains in-frame clones alone and is incomplete. The repertoire has roughly 100,000 clones, about 95% of them found once; the top ten carry roughly 3.1%. The selected patients with pancreatic ductal adenocarcinoma had surgery but no neoadjuvant therapy. The sequencing input was PBMCs. Every receptor here comes from a human donor with pancreatic ductal adenocarcinoma.

This clone has only a few counts. V gene TRBV29-1 combines with J gene TRBJ1-4; 7 bases line up with TRBD1. V dropped 6 bases and J dropped 8; count of bases not matched to a gene: 9. The CDR3 sequence is 13 residues long. Germline CDR1 and CDR2: SQVTM and ANQGSEA. CDR3 amino acids: CSVLEGAGEKLFF. The CDR3 region has the DNA TGCAGCGTGTTAGAGGGGGCCGGGGAAAAACTGTTTTTT.

The chain combines TRBV4-3 with TRBJ2-1; 11 nucleotides agree with TRBD2. Trimming at V came to 3 bases and at J to 8 bases, leaving 9 bases not matched to a gene. This CDR3 spans 16 amino acids. Germline loops: CDR1 LGHNA, CDR2 YSLEER. CDR3: CASSQRVSGRAYEQFF. CDR3 sequence (DNA): TGCGCCAGCAGCCAGCGCGTTAGCGGGAGGGCCTATGAGCAGTTCTTC.

This clone has just a few counts. The rearrangement joins TRBV5-1 to TRBJ1-1, with D perhaps matching TRBD1 (6 bases). Trimming shortened V by 0 bases and J by 1 base, and 13 bases separated the two germline ends. CDR1 is SGHRS and CDR2 is YFSETQ in the germline V gene. The CDR3 has 16 amino acids. Here the CDR3 reads CASSLVGGTQNTEAFF. CDR3 coding DNA: TGCGCCAGCAGCTTGGTGGGGGGGACACAGAACACTGAAGCTTTCTTT. Looking up the rest from reference TRBV5-1 and TRBJ1-1 gives the full variable domain: KAGVTQTPRYLIKTRGQQVTLSCSPISGHRSVSWYQQTPGQGLQFLFEYFSETQRNKGNFPGRFSGRQFSNSRSEMNVSTLELGDSALYLCASSLVGGTQNTEAFFGQGTRLTVV.

The chain recombines TRBV11-2 with TRBJ2-1; 15 nucleotides align to TRBD2. Germline V gene lookup returns CDR1 SGHAT and CDR2 FQNNGV. V gave up 6 bases and J gave up 8 bases; unmatched junction bases: 5. The length of the CDR3 is 15 residues. In DNA form, the CDR3 reads TGTGCCAGCAGGGGACTAGCGGGAGGTTTCCATGAGCAGTTCTTC. Protein sequence: CASRGLAGGFHEQFF.

The CDR3 sequence: CASSVTRLASYNEQFF. The CDR3, as DNA: TGTGCCAGCAGCGTAACCCGACTAGCCTCCTACAATGAGCAGTTCTTC. This chain links TRBV9 with TRBJ2-1; the match to TRBD2 covers 7 bases. The CDR3 sequence is 16 residues long. The germline V gene encodes CDR1 SGDLS and CDR2 YYNGEE. Trimming cost V 1 base and J 0 bases; bases outside gene matches: 4. Full variable domain (outside the CDR3, taken from reference TRBV9 and TRBJ2-1): DSGVTQTPKHLITATGQRVTLRCSPRSGDLSVYWYQQSLDQGLQFLIQYYNGEERAKGNILERFSAQQFPDLHSELNLSSLELGDSALYFCASSVTRLASYNEQFFGPGTRLTVL.

This rearrangement joins TRBV2 to TRBJ2-7; D is possibly TRBD1 (6 bases). The CDR3 has 13 residues. CDR1 is SNHLY, CDR2 FYNNEI, per germline. Trimming left V 8 bases short and J 3 bases short, with 14 bases between. CDR3 region: CASGGGGIYEQYF. The DNA of the CDR3 is TGTGCCAGCGGGGGTGGGGGCATCTACGAGCAGTACTTC.

This clone was observed once. This chain joins TRBV5-6 and TRBJ2-7, with 10 bases matching TRBD2. V was pared by 1 base and J by 4 bases, with 5 bases of the junction left unmatched. Germline-derived CDR1 and CDR2 are SGHDT and YYEEEE. CDR3 length: 15 amino acids. The CDR3 reads CASSLYSSGSYEQYF. The CDR3 bases are TGTGCCAGCAGCTTGTACTCTAGCGGGAGTTACGAGCAGTACTTC.

The gene calls are TRBV11-2 and TRBJ1-4, with D possibly TRBD1 on 6 matching bases. This CDR3 is built from 14 residues. V was clipped by 3 bases and J by 2 bases, with 7 bases between them. Germline V lookup: CDR1 SGHAT, CDR2 FQNNGV. The CDR3 DNA sequence: TGTGCCAGCAGCTTGCAGGGGACTAATGAAAAACTGTTTTTT. It specifies CASSLQGTNEKLFF.

V usage is TRBV6-6 and J usage is TRBJ1-2, with 8 bases identical to TRBD1. The ends lost 4 bases at V and 7 bases at J; junction bases unmatched: 11. Germline CDR1 reads MNHNY; CDR2 reads SVGAGI (reference sequence). This CDR3 region has 15 residues. CDR3 sequence (DNA): TGTGCCAGCAGTTCTGGACAGGGTGGGTTGAGTGGCTACACCTTC. Translating it yields CASSSGQGGLSGYTF.

The CDR3 is CASSWGTGGQPQHF. The DNA for the CDR3 is TGTGCCAGCAGCTGGGGGACGGGGGGCCAGCCCCAGCATTTT. This sequence joins TRBV7-2 and TRBJ1-5, with a tentative D call TRBD1 (6 bases). This CDR3 has 14 residues. From germline, CDR1 is SGHTA and CDR2 FQGNSA. Deletions cut 4 bases from V and 7 bases from J, with 14 bases between.

The V gene is TRBV5-4, the J gene TRBJ2-3; unclear D gene. Trimming removed 4 bases at V and 2 bases at J, with 2 bases between. CDR3 length: 11 amino acids. Germline loops: CDR1 SGHNT, CDR2 YYREEE (reference sequence). In nucleotides, the CDR3 is TGTGCCAGCAGCCTCACAGATACGCAGTATTTT. Its translation is CASSLTDTQYF.

This clone was seen only once. The chain joins TRBV7-3 to TRBJ2-7; TRBD2 matches at 8 bases. CDR3 length: 16 residues. Germline assignment: CDR1 SGHTA and CDR2 FQGTGA. The junction had 14 bases not matched to a gene; V was cut back by 5 bases and J by 5 bases. The CDR3, as DNA: TGTGCCAGCAGCCCAATTGCGAGCGGGAGTATGGACGAGCAGTACTTC. The encoded protein is CASSPIASGSMDEQYF.

The chain couples TRBV28 to TRBJ1-1, with 7 bases that match TRBD1. Trimming removed 5 bases from V and 4 bases from J; junction bases left unmatched: 4. CDR3 length: 13 amino acids. From germline, CDR1 is MDHEN and CDR2 SYDVKM. This CDR3 reads CASSLHRGTEAFF. CDR3 in DNA: TGTGCCAGCAGTCTCCACAGGGGCACTGAAGCTTTCTTT. The full variable domain, rest sourced from reference TRBV28 and TRBJ1-1, is DVKVTQSSRYLVKRTGEKVFLECVQDMDHENMFWYRQDPGLGLRLIYFSYDVKMKEKGDIPEGYSVSREKKERFSLILESASTNQTSMYLCASSLHRGTEAFFGQGTRLTVV.

V usage is TRBV5-1 and J usage is TRBJ2-1, with 10 bases matching TRBD2. In germline, CDR1 is SGHRS, CDR2 YFSETQ. V lost 6 bases and J lost 7; bases outside the gene matches: 13. The length of the CDR3 is 16 residues. CDR3 nucleotide sequence: TGCGCCAGCACCTCGCGGCTAGCGGGAGAGTGGAATGAGCAGTTCTTC. It is translated as CASTSRLAGEWNEQFF.

The gene calls are TRBV2 and TRBJ2-5; 7 positions agree with TRBD1. Germline V gene data show CDR1 as SNHLY and CDR2 as FYNNEI. V gave up 3 bases and J gave up 5 bases; unmatched junction bases: 12. The CDR3 spans 16 residues. The CDR3: CASSDPKDRRWETQYF. Here the CDR3 DNA reads TGTGCCAGCAGTGATCCGAAGGACAGGAGGTGGGAGACCCAGTACTTC. Full variable domain (remainder filled in from reference TRBV2 and TRBJ2-5): EPEVTQTPSHQVTQMGQEVILRCVPISNHLYFYWYRQILGQKVEFLVSFYNNEISEKSEIFDDQFSVERPDGSNFTLKIRSTKLEDSAMYFCASSDPKDRRWETQYFGPGTRLLVL.

J is TRBJ2-4 and V is TRBV4-2; 8 nucleotides line up with TRBD2. Unmatched junction bases numbered 6, after V lost 1 base and J lost 7 bases. The CDR3 runs 15 residues. Germline V gene lookup returns CDR1 LGHNA and CDR2 YNFKEQ. Here the CDR3 reads CASSQAWGLENIQYF. The CDR3 nucleotides are TGTGCCAGCAGCCAAGCTTGGGGACTAGAGAACATTCAGTACTTC.

V and J are TRBV7-2 and TRBJ2-7; 8 bases agree with TRBD1. This CDR3 contains 13 residues. Germline loops: CDR1 SGHTA, CDR2 FQGNSA. V lost 4 bases, J lost 7 bases, and 6 bases stayed unmatched. The DNA of the CDR3 is TGTGCCAGCAGCTCCAACAGGGGGAGGGAGCAGTACTTC. Protein: CASSSNRGREQYF. The full variable domain, in which reference TRBV7-2 and TRBJ2-7 provide the parts outside the CDR3, is GAGVSQSPSNKVTEKGKDVELRCDPISGHTALYWYRQSLGQGLEFLIYFQGNSAPDKSGLPSDRFSAERTGGSVSTLTIQRTQQEDSAVYLCASSSNRGREQYFGPGTRLTVT.

This clone was recorded once. This rearrangement joins TRBV5-4 to TRBJ2-3; TRBD2 matches 7 bases. This CDR3 is built from 15 residues. The J segment lost 2 bases and the V segment lost 4 bases, leaving 7 bases of the junction unmatched. Germline CDR1 reads SGHNT; CDR2 reads YYREEE (reference sequence). In DNA form, the CDR3 reads TGTGCCAGCAGCGGACGGCGGGAGCCCACAGATACGCAGTATTTT. Translating gives CASSGRREPTDTQYF.

This clone was seen just once. The chain employs TRBV5-4 and TRBJ2-2, with TRBD2 identical over 8 bases. Trimming at V came to 4 bases and at J to 2 bases, leaving 7 bases not matched to a gene. This CDR3 contains 16 residues. Germline CDR1 reads SGHNT; CDR2 reads YYREEE (reference sequence). The CDR3 sequence is CASSPGGTTNTGELFF. DNA for the CDR3: TGTGCCAGCAGCCCGGGGGGGACAACCAACACCGGGGAGCTGTTTTTT.

This clone was counted a single time. The chain combines TRBV2 with TRBJ1-3; no clear D gene. V lost 6 bases, J lost 0 bases, and 6 bases lay in between. This CDR3 comprises 13 residues. Germline CDR1 and CDR2: SNHLY and FYNNEI. DNA for the CDR3: TGTGCCAGCAGCGGTTCCTCTGGAAACACCATATATTTT. Its protein product is CASSGSSGNTIYF. The full variable domain, rest sourced from reference TRBV2 and TRBJ1-3, is EPEVTQTPSHQVTQMGQEVILRCVPISNHLYFYWYRQILGQKVEFLVSFYNNEISEKSEIFDDQFSVERPDGSNFTLKIRSTKLEDSAMYFCASSGSSGNTIYFGEGSWLTVV.

This chain links TRBV19 with TRBJ1-3; D uncertain. CDR1 and CDR2 from the germline V gene are LNHDA and SQIVND (reference sequence). Between the trimmed V and J ends, which lost 9 bases and 0 bases, there was a span of 12 bases. The CDR3 runs 14 residues. CDR3 region: CASLPTSSGNTIYF. CDR3 nucleotide sequence: TGTGCCAGCCTACCAACGAGCTCTGGAAACACCATATATTTT.

This chain uses TRBV5-1 with TRBJ1-1; 8 bases agree with TRBD1. The CDR3 consists of 12 residues. The V gene end was trimmed by 6 bases and the J gene end by 3 bases; junction bases not matched to a gene: 1. Germline V gene sequence: CDR1 SGHRS, CDR2 YFSETQ. CDR3 in DNA: TGCGCCAGCACGGACAGGGACACTGAAGCTTTCTTT. It translates to CASTDRDTEAFF. Full variable domain (rest looked up from reference TRBV5-1 and TRBJ1-1): KAGVTQTPRYLIKTRGQQVTLSCSPISGHRSVSWYQQTPGQGLQFLFEYFSETQRNKGNFPGRFSGRQFSNSRSEMNVSTLELGDSALYLCASTDRDTEAFFGQGTRLTVV.

This clone has a handful of counts. The chain joins TRBV30 to TRBJ2-7, with D possibly matching TRBD2 (6 bases). Looked up from germline, CDR1 is GTSNPN and CDR2 is SVGIG (reference sequence). This CDR3 is 12 amino acids long. Trimming shortened V by 4 bases and J by 2 bases, and 9 bases separated the two germline ends. CDR3 amino acids: CAWTRGTYEQYF. The CDR3 nucleotides read TGTGCCTGGACCCGGGGGACCTACGAGCAGTACTTC.

The rearrangement links TRBV9 to TRBJ2-7; a possible D gene is TRBD2 (6 bases). The CDR3 runs to 15 residues. Germline assignment: CDR1 SGDLS and CDR2 YYNGEE. The V gene lost 2 bases and the J gene lost 0 bases, with 12 bases spanning the gap. The CDR3 sequence: CASSVGSGHSYEQYF. Here the CDR3 DNA reads TGTGCCAGCAGCGTCGGTAGCGGACACTCCTACGAGCAGTACTTC.

The chain couples TRBV4-2 to TRBJ2-5; 9 bases are a match to TRBD1. Germline CDR1 reads LGHNA; CDR2 reads YNFKEQ. CDR3 length: 17 residues. V gave up 3 bases and J gave up 4 bases; unmatched junction bases: 12. CDR3 protein: CASSQGSGTGTSETQYF. The CDR3 DNA reads as TGTGCCAGCAGCCAGGGGTCCGGGACAGGGACGTCAGAGACCCAGTACTTC.

This chain joins TRBV5-1 and TRBJ2-2; TRBD2 matches 12 bases. CDR3 length: 13 amino acids. With V trimmed by 7 bases and J by 5 bases, 0 bases remained unmatched. The germline V gene has CDR1 SGHRS and CDR2 YFSETQ. Written as DNA, the CDR3 is TGCGCCAGCGGGACTAGCGGGACCGGGGAGCTGTTTTTT. It yields the protein CASGTSGTGELFF.

This sequence joins TRBV27 and TRBJ2-2; no definite D call. Trimming removed 1 base from V and 5 bases from J, with 8 bases in between. The CDR3 contains 14 residues. Germline lookup yields CDR1 MNHEY and CDR2 SMNVEV (reference sequence). CDR3 sequence reads: CASSLYPETGELFF. The CDR3 DNA reads as TGTGCCAGCAGTTTATATCCCGAGACCGGGGAGCTGTTTTTT.

This sequence joins TRBV5-4 and TRBJ2-3, with D perhaps TRBD2 (6 bases). The CDR3 spans 15 residues. Trimming pared 4 bases from V and 5 bases from J, leaving 17 bases between. Germline lookup yields CDR1 SGHNT and CDR2 YYREEE (reference sequence). The CDR3 DNA follows: TGTGCCAGCAGCCTGCCGGGAGCCTCCGGAGATACGCAGTATTTT. Translation: CASSLPGASGDTQYF.

The chain has TRBV5-1 and TRBJ2-2; no firm D call. Per germline, CDR1 SGHRS and CDR2 YFSETQ. The CDR3 consists of 14 residues. V was trimmed by 0 bases and J by 1 base, leaving 4 bases between them. In DNA, the CDR3 is TGCGCCAGCAGCTTGGTTATGAACACCGGGGAGCTGTTTTTT. As protein: CASSLVMNTGELFF.

The genes are TRBV7-8 and TRBJ2-7; the match to TRBD2 covers 8 bases. V shed 3 bases and J 1 base; nucleotides not matched to a gene: 8. This CDR3 is 16 amino acids long. Germline V CDR1 and CDR2: SGHVS, FQNEAQ. The CDR3 loop reads CASSLLLAGTSYEQYF. The CDR3 nucleotides read TGTGCCAGCAGCTTGTTGTTAGCGGGAACGTCCTACGAGCAGTACTTC.

The chain links TRBV6-6 to TRBJ2-3; the D gene is possibly TRBD2 (6 bases). Trimming removed 2 bases from V and 1 base from J, with 13 bases in between. The germline V gene has CDR1 MNHNY and CDR2 SVGAGI (reference sequence). The CDR3 contains 16 residues. The CDR3 reads CASSYPGGTGTDTQYF. CDR3 DNA: TGTGCCAGCAGTTACCCTGGGGGGACTGGCACAGATACGCAGTATTTT.

V and J are TRBV29-1 and TRBJ2-1, with 8 bases fitting TRBD2. The CDR3 is made up of 18 amino acids. Trimming cost V 5 bases and J 0 bases; bases outside gene matches: 15. The germline V gene has CDR1 SQVTM and CDR2 ANQGSEA. The CDR3, as DNA: TGCAGCGTTAGGGGGGGAGCGGGAGCCGAAAGCTCCTACAATGAGCAGTTCTTC. Its protein is CSVRGGAGAESSYNEQFF.